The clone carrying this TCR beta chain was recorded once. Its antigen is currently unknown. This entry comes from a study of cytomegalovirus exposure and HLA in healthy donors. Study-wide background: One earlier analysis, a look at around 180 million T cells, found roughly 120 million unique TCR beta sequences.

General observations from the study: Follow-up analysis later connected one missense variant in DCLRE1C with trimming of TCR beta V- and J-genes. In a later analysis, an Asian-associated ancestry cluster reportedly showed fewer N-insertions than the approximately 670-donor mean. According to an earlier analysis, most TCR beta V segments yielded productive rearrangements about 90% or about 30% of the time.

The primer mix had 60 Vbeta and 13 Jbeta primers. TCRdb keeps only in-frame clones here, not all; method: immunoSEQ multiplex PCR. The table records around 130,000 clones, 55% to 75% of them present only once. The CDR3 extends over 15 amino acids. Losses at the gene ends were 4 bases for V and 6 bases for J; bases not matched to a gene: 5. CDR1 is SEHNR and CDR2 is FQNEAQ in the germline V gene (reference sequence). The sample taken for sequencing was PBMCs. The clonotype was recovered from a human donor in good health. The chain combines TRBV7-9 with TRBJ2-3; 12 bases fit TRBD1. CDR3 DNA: TGTGCCAGCAGCTGGGACAGGGGGCCCCCCGATACGCAGTATTTT. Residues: CASSWDRGPPDTQYF.